The 4 T cell receptor beta chains below come from one sample, sequenced in a study of OX40 agonist ivuxolimab in advanced cancers. Using immunoSEQ multiplex PCR, the repertoire was profiled, and TCRdb retains in-frame clones only, with some absent. The sample yields approximately 47,000 clones, about 93% seen once. This material consisted of CD4+ or CD8+ T cells sorted from blood, taken in a trial of the OX40 agonist ivuxolimab. All receptors come from an adult with an advanced solid tumor such as melanoma, head and neck, liver or kidney cancer.

This clone occurred once. V gene TRBV6-5 combines with J gene TRBJ1-1, with 7 bases identical to TRBD1. Germline V gene data show CDR1 as MNHEY and CDR2 as SVGAGI. J gave up 5 bases and V 7 bases, and 7 bases lay outside the gene matches. This CDR3 has 13 residues. The CDR3 region has the DNA TGTGCCAGCAAAGCTTCAGGGGGGACTGAAGCTTTCTTT. Encoded protein: CASKASGGTEAFF.

The V and J genes are TRBV5-5 and TRBJ1-5; D is ambiguous. Germline V gene data show CDR1 as SGHKS and CDR2 as YYEKEE (reference sequence). This CDR3 comprises 13 residues. V dropped 4 bases and J dropped 6 bases, with 11 bases sitting between them. The CDR3 protein is CASSHGVTQPQHF. Here the CDR3 DNA reads TGTGCCAGCAGCCACGGCGTAACTCAGCCCCAGCATTTT.

This chain joins TRBV6-5 and TRBJ2-7, with D possibly TRBD1 on 6 matching bases. Trimming pared 4 bases from V and 2 bases from J, leaving 12 bases between. The CDR3 contains 14 residues. CDR1 is MNHEY, CDR2 SVGAGI, per germline. The CDR3, as DNA: TGTGCCAGCAGTTTTCGGACAGATACCTACGAGCAGTACTTC. Amino acid sequence: CASSFRTDTYEQYF.

The chain links TRBV6-1 to TRBJ1-1; D remains unclear. V lost 5 bases and J lost 1, with 11 bases in between. The CDR3 totals 14 residues. CDR1 MNHNS and CDR2 SASEGT come from the germline V gene. The CDR3 loop is CASSKESPNTEAFF. The CDR3 DNA is TGTGCCAGCAGTAAGGAGAGTCCGAACACTGAAGCTTTCTTT.